A single T cell receptor beta chain is shown here with its context. What it binds is not known. The ends were cut back, 5 bases at V and 6 bases at J, with 17 bases in the middle. The germline CDR1 and CDR2 sequences are KGHSH and LQKENI. The CDR3 runs to 15 residues. The data derive from a study of T cell responses to AZD1222 COVID-19 vaccine. The overall study: It was second doses at about 4 or about 12 weeks that were pooled.

Findings and caveats of the study: Just a handful of AZD1222 recipients were seropositive at baseline. Clonal diversity was possibly underestimated; the donors were predominantly white British and more often female.

The table came from immunoSEQ multiplex PCR; TCRdb's copy has only in-frame clones and leaves some out. Of 150,000 or so clones listed, roughly 90% were seen once; the top ten hold more than 1.3%. The V and J genes are TRBV18 and TRBJ2-4, with D unresolved. This receptor was identified in an adult in good health. The source material was peripheral blood, sampled on day 0 of AZD1222 vaccination. CDR3 amino acids: CASSFILGGRNIQYF. CDR3 DNA sequence: TGTGCCAGCTCATTCATACTTGGCGGAAGAAACATTCAGTACTTC.